This T cell receptor beta chain was profiled in a study of CD8+CD57+ T cells in acquired aplastic anemia. General study results and limits: Patients and controls had in common 25 to 35 CD8+ CDR3 sequences.

V lost 1 base and J lost 2, with 18 bases in between. The CDR3 sequence is 17 residues long. This clonotype was observed once. Its antigen is undetermined. Genomic DNA, serving as template, underwent TCR beta VDJ and CDR3 profiling. TCRdb used MiXCR to reprocess the reads, holding one entry per CDR3 protein. The sample has roughly 500,000 distinct CDR3 sequences; around 33% are singletons. Whoever was chosen for sequencing had shown CD8+CD57+ cell expansion by flow cytometry. The chain joins TRBV12-3 or TRBV12-4 to TRBJ2-7; D is undetermined. This sequence originates from a human donor with aplastic anemia. The sequencing sample was made of sorted CD4+, CD8+, or CD8+CD57+ T cells (not recorded which) from PBMCs. CDR3 protein: CASSLVIGRTSPYEQYF. In nucleotides, the CDR3 is TGTGCCAGCAGTTTAGTTATAGGGCGGACGAGCCCCTACGAGCAGTACTTC.